This T cell receptor (beta chain) originates from a study of blood T cell repertoires in COVID-19. The protocol was immunoSEQ multiplex PCR, while the TCRdb copy is restricted to in-frame clones and leaves out a portion. Of approximately 240,000 clones listed, around 87% are singletons. This CDR3 is built from 14 residues. Trimming removed 4 bases from V and 7 bases from J; junction bases left unmatched: 4. Germline V gene lookup returns CDR1 SGDLS and CDR2 YYNGEE. The clonotype originates from a woman aged 18-29 years in a cohort exposed to, infected with or recovered from COVID-19 (not recorded which). The chain recombines TRBV9 with TRBJ1-4, with 10 bases that match TRBD1. The sequenced material came from PBMCs or T cells enriched from blood (not recorded which). CDR3: CASSTRDRGEKLFF. The CDR3 region has the DNA TGTGCCAGCAGCACCCGGGACAGGGGTGAAAAACTGTTTTTT.